This TCR beta chain was recovered during a study of cytomegalovirus exposure and HLA in healthy donors. General study results and limits: Among CMV-associated TCR beta chains, most appeared HLA-restricted in a later analysis. Reports described diagnosis of cytomegalovirus status by the classifier as highly specific and sensitive. Most observed TCR sequences were rare, whereas some public TCRs were detected in many donors. After further analysis at a later stage, 16,951 TCR beta sequences were associated with HLA alleles at 0.05 false discovery rate.

As for this clone: The antigen remains unidentified.

The PCR was carried out with 60 Vbeta primers and 13 Jbeta primers. Sequenced by immunoSEQ multiplex PCR; TCRdb stores in-frame clones only, minus some. The sample has 150,000 to 200,000 clones; more than 65% are singletons. The origin of this receptor is a man in his fifties in good health and CMV-seropositive. Sequences were obtained from PBMCs.

The CDR3 region has the DNA TGTGCCAGCAGTGAAGAGGGGACTAACACCTCCGAGCAGTACTTC. Translating gives CASSEEGTNTSEQYF. The chain is built from TRBV2 and TRBJ2-7, with TRBD2 identical over 7 bases. The CDR3 is 15 residues long. Trimming removed 1 base from V and 6 bases from J; junction bases left unmatched: 9. Germline V lookup: CDR1 SNHLY, CDR2 FYNNEI.